This T cell receptor beta chain comes out of a study of post-analysis software for immune sequencing data (dated by TCRdb to about 2015). Concerning the study at large: Recorded disease courses included relapsing-remitting, secondary progressive and progressive-relapsing multiple sclerosis, with some patients lacking subtype annotation. Patient repertoires were compared against around twelve previously published healthy control repertoires from donors aged roughly 6 to 25 years. A subset of samples was prepared in parallel using single-end sample barcoding, then pooled and co-amplified after Illumina adapter ligation.

The receptor library was made with PCR. Data came from an Illumina HiSeq 2500. To reduce PCR and sequencing biases, unique molecular identifiers were built into the TCR beta cDNA libraries. Approximately 500,000 cDNA molecules were obtained for every 1 to 10 million input T cells, so each molecule roughly corresponded to one T cell. The patient libraries were prepared and sequenced with the same protocol used for the earlier healthy control dataset. Samples belonging to the same batch were prepared together, multiplexed and sequenced on a shared HiSeq lane. Turning to the authors' computational methods: Raw barcoded reads were processed with MIGEC, discarding single-read molecular identifier groups before consensus assembly and CDR3 extraction. VDJtools was used for post-analysis of the clonotype tables, with diversity normalized by down-sampling every dataset to the smallest sample size. Repertoire overlap clustering matched CDR3 amino acid but not nucleotide sequences to correct batch-related cross-sample contamination. Starting from the raw public reads, TCRdb applied fastp trimming at Q25, assembled clones with MiXCR and retained in-frame beta chains. Rows are combined by CDR3 protein, so each entry shows the most common genes and DNA. V and J calls and clone size were set by TCRdb, not the authors. The sample table contains 700,000 to 800,000 distinct CDR3 sequences; only one count was recorded for around 27% of them. More than 0.55% of the sample is taken by the ten largest.

Including the terminal cysteine and phenylalanine, the CDR3 comprises 16 residues. Left in the record is the CDR3 DNA by itself, 48 bases read in frame from the first base. At the junction V is shortened by 0 bases and J by 6 bases, with 15 bases in between. CDR1 and CDR2, looked up from the germline V gene (reference sequence), are MNHEY and SMNVEV. With regard to this clonotype: What this receptor recognizes is not known. Per-nucleotide qualities are absent, and no much larger clonotype sits a single base away.

What the research found in general, with its limitations: Significantly higher frequencies in patients than in controls were found for roughly 5 TRBV segments, including TRBV5-6, TRBV5-1 and TRBV20-1. The multiple sclerosis patient group was slightly younger than the control group. Significantly lower normalized Chao1 diversity was found in multiple sclerosis patients than in controls, suggesting substantial peripheral T-cell clonal expansion. Direct clustering with F measure revealed strong co-clustering of samples prepared in the same batch, which led to a batch-effect correction.

TCR beta repertoires were profiled from peripheral blood of roughly 13 young patients with multiple sclerosis to demonstrate the VDJtools post-analysis software. The multiple sclerosis patients were children and adolescents ranging in age from 6 to 15 years. This sequence was found in a girl under 18 with multiple sclerosis. The sample consisted of blood. In this chain, TRBV27 is recombined with TRBJ1-5, and perhaps TRBD1 as D gene, on 6 matching bases. The CDR3 amino acid sequence is: CASSLSGGSKSQPQHF. The DNA is as follows: TGTGCCAGCAGTTTATCCGGGGGCTCAAAAAGTCAGCCCCAGCATTTT.